This T cell receptor (beta chain) was observed in a study of Ad26.COV2.S vaccination and SARS-CoV-2 variants. Study details: Intramuscular Ad26.COV2.S at 5x10^10 or 1x10^11 viral particles.

The sample's treatment: about 20 received Ad26.COV2.S at low or high dose, single or two shots; about 5 received placebo; per-sample allocation not given. Sample collection was performed on day 63 after the first vaccine or placebo injection. This vaccine is an Ad26 vector that expresses the Wuhan-strain SARS-CoV-2 spike. After removal of 7 bases from V and 0 bases from J, the junction contained 6 bases not matched to a gene. The CDR3 is made up of 14 amino acids. CDR1 is MDHEN, CDR2 SYDVKM, per germline. General observations from the study: Substantial breadth was reported for post-vaccination spike-specific CD8+ and CD4+ T cells. Similar non-spike TCR breadth was observed in recipients of vaccine and of placebo.

Profiled with immunoSEQ multiplex PCR; TCRdb holds only in-frame clones, not every one. The table includes some 340,000 clones, about 85% detected once. Points on this clone: The antigen remains unidentified.

The source material was peripheral blood, sampled in a trial of Ad26.COV2.S vaccine versus placebo. V gene TRBV28 combines with J gene TRBJ2-7; 7 bases match TRBD2. This sequence was found in a person aged 18-65 years who received the Ad26.COV2.S COVID-19 vaccine or a placebo. The CDR3 DNA sequence: TGTGCCAGCAACGGGCGGGGGAGCTCCTACGAGCAGTACTTC. Residues: CASNGRGSSYEQYF.